This T cell receptor (beta chain) stems from a study of human T cells and chemical hapten exposure (dated by TCRdb to the early 2020s). A note on the overall study: For sensitization, 2% DPC in acetone was applied to a 2 cm by 2 cm area of upper inner arm skin. Weekly therapeutic DPC doses were additionally applied to the scalp of patients throughout the roughly 23-week study period. Patch tests used Finn chambers with 0.01% DPC on the upper back, scored after 6 days by International Contact Dermatitis Research Group standards. Alopecia areata with under or over 50% scalp involvement, alopecia totalis and alopecia universalis were represented in the patient cohort, which was mostly female. Libraries were combined into a pool for sequencing, and differences in TCR yield between samples came mainly from small differences in library volumes within the pool. In alopecia patients, the study followed how the peripheral blood TCR repertoire changed in vivo over primary and secondary sensitization to diphenylcyclopropenone (DPC), a hapten. Patient blood was sampled pre-sensitization (week 0) and at 2, 6 and about 24 weeks after DPC sensitization. Around 30 alopecia patients provided blood for TCR sequencing at one to four time points (pre-sensitization, 2, 6 and 24 weeks). The full study reports these points: Repeated subsampling changed both the strength of the expansion versus patch-test correlation and the threshold at which that correlation became significant. Because all patients had alopecia, a presumed autoimmune disease, the immune response of the patients might differ from that of healthy individuals. Compared with pre-sensitization or healthy control sets, expanded TCRs formed significantly more large CDR3 similarity clusters, which is consistent with antigen-driven responses. No change with DPC sensitization was found in the number of TCRs above 1 in 1000 frequency, and no evidence of global repertoire structure alterations was found. The number of PT1 expanded TCRs positively correlated with patch test score, significant at thresholds 8, 16 and 32 but not 4.

Library preparation used RACE. The reads were generated on a NextSeq 500. Library preparation attached unique molecular identifiers to individual cDNA molecules for quantitative, reproducible TCR counting. Both TCR alpha and TCR beta chains were sequenced from each blood RNA sample. Concerning the study's data processing: A median of around 100,000 TCRs per sample was observed, with a range of roughly 20,000 to 700,000. V, J and CDR3 annotation of the TCR reads was carried out using the Decombinator software suite. To make PS versus PT1 abundance plots, every sample was subsampled to the same number of TCRs (28,000). TCRs were defined as expanded if absent before sensitization and observed at least eight times at the 2-week time point. The public sequencing data were trimmed at Q25 with fastp and processed into clonotypes with MiXCR by TCRdb, which kept only in-frame beta chains. Under each unique CDR3 protein, matching rows form one entry showing the most common genes and DNA. For this entry, the V and J calls and clone size follow TCRdb and not the study's own pipeline. In this sample the table shows about 140,000 distinct CDR3 sequences, around 11% of which occur a single time. The ten largest clones add up to 1.3% to 1.5% of the sample.

Interpreted using the paper, the time point label stands for: patch test 2, 6 weeks after DPC sensitization. The sample's treatment or condition, from its label and the paper: therapeutic diphenylcyclopropenone sensitization with weekly scalp DPC. At every patch-test visit, the blood draw took place before the patch test was put on. Patients were considered eligible if aged 18 to 70, diagnosed with alopecia and deemed suitable for DPC therapy, and patients were excluded if pregnant. Total RNA was extracted from unfractionated whole blood collected in Tempus Blood RNA tubes. To note about this clonotype: Its target antigen remains unknown. Base qualities are not recorded, but no much larger clone differs from it by a single base.

The cysteine opens and the phenylalanine closes a CDR3 of 12 amino acids. Only the CDR3 part of the read is kept: 36 bases, read in frame from the first base. CDR1 and CDR2 are read off the germline V gene as SQVTM and ANQGSEA. V loses 7 bases, J loses 5 bases, and the germline ends lie 14 bases apart. The specimen comprised whole blood, sampled in connection with sensitization to the hapten diphenylcyclopropenone (DPC). This TCR was recovered from a woman in her fifties or sixties with alopecia areata. Some clones in this sample may be carry-over from other donors' samples. The sequence links TRBV29-1 to TRBJ2-5; no D gene can be assigned with confidence. The CDR3 region reads CSARPEWETQYF. The sequenced DNA is TGCAGCGCCAGACCCGAGTGGGAGACCCAGTACTTC.